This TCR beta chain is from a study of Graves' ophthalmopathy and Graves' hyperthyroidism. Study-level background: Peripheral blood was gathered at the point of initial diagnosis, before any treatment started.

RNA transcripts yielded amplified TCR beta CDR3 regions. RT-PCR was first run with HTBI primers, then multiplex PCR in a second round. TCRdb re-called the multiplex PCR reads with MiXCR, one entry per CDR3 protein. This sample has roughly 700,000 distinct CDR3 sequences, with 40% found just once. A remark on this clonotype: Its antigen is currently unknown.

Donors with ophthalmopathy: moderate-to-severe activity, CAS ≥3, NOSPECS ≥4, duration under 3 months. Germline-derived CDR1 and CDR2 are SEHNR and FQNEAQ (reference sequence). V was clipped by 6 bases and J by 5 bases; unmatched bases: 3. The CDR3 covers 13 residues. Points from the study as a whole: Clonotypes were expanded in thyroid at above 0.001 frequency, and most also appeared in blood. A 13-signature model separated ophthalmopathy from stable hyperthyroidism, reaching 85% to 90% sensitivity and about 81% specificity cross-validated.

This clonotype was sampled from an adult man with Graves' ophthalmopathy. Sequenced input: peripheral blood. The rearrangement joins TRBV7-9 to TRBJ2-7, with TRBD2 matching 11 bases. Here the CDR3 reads CASRLAGDHEQYF. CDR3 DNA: TGTGCCAGCAGACTAGCGGGAGATCACGAGCAGTACTTC. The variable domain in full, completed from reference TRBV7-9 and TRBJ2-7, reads DTGVSQNPRHKITKRGQNVTFRCDPISEHNRLYWYRQTLGQGPEFLTYFQNEAQLEKSRLLSDRFSAERPKGSFSTLEIQRTEQGDSAMYLCASRLAGDHEQYFGPGTRLTVT.